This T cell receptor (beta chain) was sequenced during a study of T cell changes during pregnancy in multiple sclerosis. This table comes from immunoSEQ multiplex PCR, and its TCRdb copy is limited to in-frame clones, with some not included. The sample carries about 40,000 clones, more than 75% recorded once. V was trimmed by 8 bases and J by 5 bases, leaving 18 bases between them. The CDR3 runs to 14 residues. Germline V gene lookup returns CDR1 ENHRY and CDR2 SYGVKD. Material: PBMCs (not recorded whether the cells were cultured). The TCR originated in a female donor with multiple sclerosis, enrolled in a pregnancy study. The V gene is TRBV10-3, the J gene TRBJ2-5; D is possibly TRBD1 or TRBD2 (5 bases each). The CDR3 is CAIAVGSAGETQYF. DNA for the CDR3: TGTGCCATCGCAGTCGGTAGCGCAGGGGAGACCCAGTACTTC.